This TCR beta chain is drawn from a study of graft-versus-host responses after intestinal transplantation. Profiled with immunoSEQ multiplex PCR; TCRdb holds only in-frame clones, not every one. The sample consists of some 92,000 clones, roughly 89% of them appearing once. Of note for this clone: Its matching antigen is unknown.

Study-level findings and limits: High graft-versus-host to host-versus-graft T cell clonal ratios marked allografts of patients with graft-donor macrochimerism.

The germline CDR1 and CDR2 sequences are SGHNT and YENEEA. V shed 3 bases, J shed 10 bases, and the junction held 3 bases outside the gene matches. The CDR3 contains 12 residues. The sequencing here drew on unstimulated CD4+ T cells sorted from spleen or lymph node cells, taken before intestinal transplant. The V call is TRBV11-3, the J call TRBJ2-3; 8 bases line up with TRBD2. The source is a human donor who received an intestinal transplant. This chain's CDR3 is CASSLPGRAQYF. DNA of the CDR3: TGTGCCAGCAGCTTGCCCGGGAGGGCGCAGTATTTT.